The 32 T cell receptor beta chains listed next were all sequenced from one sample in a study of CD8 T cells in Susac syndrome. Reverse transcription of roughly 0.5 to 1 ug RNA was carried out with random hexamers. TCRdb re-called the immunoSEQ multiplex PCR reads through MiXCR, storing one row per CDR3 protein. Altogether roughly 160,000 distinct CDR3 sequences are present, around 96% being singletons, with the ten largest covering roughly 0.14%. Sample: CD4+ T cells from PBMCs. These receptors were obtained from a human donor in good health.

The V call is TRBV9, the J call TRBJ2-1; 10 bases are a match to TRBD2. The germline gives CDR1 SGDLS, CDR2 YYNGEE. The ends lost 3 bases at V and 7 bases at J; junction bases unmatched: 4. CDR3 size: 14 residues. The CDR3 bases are TGTGCCAGCAGCGCCAGGACTAGCGGTAATGAGCAGTTCTTC. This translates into CASSARTSGNEQFF.

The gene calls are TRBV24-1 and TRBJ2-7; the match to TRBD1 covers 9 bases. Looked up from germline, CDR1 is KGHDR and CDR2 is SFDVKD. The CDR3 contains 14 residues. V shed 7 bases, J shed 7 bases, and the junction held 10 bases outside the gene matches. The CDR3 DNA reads TGTGCCACCAGGATTCCGGACAGGGGAAGGGAGCAGTACTTC. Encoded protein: CATRIPDRGREQYF.

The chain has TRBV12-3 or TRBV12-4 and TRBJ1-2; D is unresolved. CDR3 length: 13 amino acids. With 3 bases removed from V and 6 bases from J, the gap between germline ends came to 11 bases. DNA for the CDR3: TGTGCCAGCAGTTTCGACGAGCCCAATGGCTACACCTTC. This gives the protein CASSFDEPNGYTF.

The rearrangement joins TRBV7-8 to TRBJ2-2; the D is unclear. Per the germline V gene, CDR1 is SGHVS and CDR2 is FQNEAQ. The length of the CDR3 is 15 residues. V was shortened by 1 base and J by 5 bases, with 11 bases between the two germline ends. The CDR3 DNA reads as TGTGCCAGCAGCTTAGGGCTTACTGGGACCGGGGAGCTGTTTTTT. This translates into CASSLGLTGTGELFF. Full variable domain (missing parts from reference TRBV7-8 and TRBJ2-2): GAGVSQSPRYKVAKRGQDVALRCDPISGHVSLFWYQQALGQGPEFLTYFQNEAQLDKSGLPSDRFFAERPEGSVSTLKIQRTQQEDSAVYLCASSLGLTGTGELFFGEGSRLTVL.

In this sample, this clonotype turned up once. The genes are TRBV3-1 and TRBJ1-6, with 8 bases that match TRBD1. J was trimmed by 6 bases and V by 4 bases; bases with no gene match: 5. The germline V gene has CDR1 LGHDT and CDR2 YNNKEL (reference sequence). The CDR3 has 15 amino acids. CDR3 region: CASSPTGGVNSPLHF. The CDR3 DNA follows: TGTGCCAGCAGCCCCACAGGGGGGGTTAATTCACCCCTCCACTTT.

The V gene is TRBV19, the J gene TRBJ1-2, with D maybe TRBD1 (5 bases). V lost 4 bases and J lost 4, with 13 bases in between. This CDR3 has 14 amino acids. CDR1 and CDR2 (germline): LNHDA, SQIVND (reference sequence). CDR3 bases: TGTGCCAGTAGTACCGCCGGGACCCCCTATGGCTACACCTTC. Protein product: CASSTAGTPYGYTF.

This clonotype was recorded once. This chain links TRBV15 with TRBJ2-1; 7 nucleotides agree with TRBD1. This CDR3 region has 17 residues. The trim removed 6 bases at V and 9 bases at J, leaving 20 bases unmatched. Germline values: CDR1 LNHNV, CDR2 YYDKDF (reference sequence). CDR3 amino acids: CATSQRQGSVFVSEQFF. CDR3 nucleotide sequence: TGTGCCACCAGTCAAAGACAGGGAAGCGTGTTCGTGAGTGAGCAGTTCTTC.

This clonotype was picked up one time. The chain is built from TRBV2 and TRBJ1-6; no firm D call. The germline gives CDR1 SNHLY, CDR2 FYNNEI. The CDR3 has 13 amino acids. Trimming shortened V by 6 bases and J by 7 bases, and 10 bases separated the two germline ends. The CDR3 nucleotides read TGTGCCAGCAGCCTGGATTACAATTCACCCCTCCACTTT. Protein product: CASSLDYNSPLHF.

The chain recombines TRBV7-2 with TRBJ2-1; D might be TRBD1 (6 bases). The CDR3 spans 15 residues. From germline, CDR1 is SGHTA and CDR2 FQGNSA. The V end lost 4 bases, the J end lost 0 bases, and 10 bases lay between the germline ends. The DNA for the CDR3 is TGTGCCAGCAGCTCAGGGGCGAGCTCCTACAATGAGCAGTTCTTC. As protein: CASSSGASSYNEQFF.

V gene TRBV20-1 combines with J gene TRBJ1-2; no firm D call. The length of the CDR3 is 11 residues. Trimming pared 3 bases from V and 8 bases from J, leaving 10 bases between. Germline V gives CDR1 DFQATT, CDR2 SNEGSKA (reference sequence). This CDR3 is CSASRRVGYTF. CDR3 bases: TGCAGTGCTAGCCGCCGAGTCGGCTACACCTTC.

The DNA for the CDR3 is TGCGCCAGCAGCTGGACAGCCCCTCAAGAGACCCAGTACTTC. It translates to CASSWTAPQETQYF. This sequence joins TRBV5-1 and TRBJ2-5; D might be TRBD1 (6 bases). CDR3 length: 14 amino acids. V was cut by 3 bases and J by 2 bases, with 11 bases left in between. Germline values: CDR1 SGHRS, CDR2 YFSETQ.

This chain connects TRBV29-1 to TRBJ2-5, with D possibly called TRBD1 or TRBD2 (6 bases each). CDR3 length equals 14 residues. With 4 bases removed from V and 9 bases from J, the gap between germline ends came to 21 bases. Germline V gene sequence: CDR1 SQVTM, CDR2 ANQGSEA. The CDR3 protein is CSVVEGVGATPQYF. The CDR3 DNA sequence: TGCAGCGTTGTGGAGGGGGTAGGTGCGACCCCCCAGTACTTC.

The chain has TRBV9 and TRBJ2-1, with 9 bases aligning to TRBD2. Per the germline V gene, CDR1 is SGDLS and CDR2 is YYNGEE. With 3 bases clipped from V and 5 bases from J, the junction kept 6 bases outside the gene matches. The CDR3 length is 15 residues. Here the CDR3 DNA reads TGTGCCAGCAGCGAGAGCGGGGGGACCGACAATGAGCAGTTCTTC. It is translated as CASSESGGTDNEQFF.

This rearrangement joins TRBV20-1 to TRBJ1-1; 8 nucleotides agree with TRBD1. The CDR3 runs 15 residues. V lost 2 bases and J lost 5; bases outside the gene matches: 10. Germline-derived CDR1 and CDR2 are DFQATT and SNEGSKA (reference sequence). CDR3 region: CSARPVQGAQTEAFF. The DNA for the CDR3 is TGCAGTGCTAGACCTGTCCAGGGGGCGCAGACTGAAGCTTTCTTT.

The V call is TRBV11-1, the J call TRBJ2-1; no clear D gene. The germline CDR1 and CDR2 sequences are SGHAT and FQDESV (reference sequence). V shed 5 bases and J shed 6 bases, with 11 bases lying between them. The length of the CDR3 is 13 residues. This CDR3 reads CASSPEIRNEQFF. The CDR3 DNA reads TGTGCCAGCAGCCCGGAGATCCGCAATGAGCAGTTCTTC.

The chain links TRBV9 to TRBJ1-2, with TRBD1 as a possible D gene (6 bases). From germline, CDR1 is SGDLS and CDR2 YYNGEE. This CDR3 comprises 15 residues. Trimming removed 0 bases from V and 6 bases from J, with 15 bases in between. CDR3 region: CASSVEVRGRNGYTF. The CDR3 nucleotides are TGTGCCAGCAGCGTAGAGGTCAGGGGACGAAATGGCTACACCTTC.

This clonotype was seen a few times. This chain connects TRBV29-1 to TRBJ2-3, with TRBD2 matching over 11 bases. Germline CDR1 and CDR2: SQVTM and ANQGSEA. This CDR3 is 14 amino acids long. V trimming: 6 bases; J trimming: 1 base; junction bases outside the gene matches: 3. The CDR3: CSVATSGGTDTQYF. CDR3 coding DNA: TGCAGCGTCGCGACTAGCGGGGGCACAGATACGCAGTATTTT.

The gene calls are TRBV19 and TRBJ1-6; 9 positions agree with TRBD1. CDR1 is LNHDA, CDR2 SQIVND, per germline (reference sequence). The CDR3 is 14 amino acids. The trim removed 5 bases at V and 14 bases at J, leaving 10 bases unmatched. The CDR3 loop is CASSAGTGSPALHF. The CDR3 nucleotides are TGTGCCAGTAGTGCCGGGACAGGGTCACCCGCCCTCCACTTT.

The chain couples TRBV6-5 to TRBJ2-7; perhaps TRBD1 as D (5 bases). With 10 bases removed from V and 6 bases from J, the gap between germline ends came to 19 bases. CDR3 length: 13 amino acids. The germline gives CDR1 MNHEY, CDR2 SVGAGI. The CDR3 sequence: CATAMGPGSEQYF. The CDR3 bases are TGTGCCACCGCCATGGGTCCAGGGTCCGAGCAGTACTTC.

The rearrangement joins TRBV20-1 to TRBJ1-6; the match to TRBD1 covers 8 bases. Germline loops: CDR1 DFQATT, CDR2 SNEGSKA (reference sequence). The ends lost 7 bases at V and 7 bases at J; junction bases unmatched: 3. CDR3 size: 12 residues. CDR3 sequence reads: CSVQGANSPLHF. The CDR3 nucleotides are TGCAGTGTTCAGGGGGCGAATTCACCCCTCCACTTT.

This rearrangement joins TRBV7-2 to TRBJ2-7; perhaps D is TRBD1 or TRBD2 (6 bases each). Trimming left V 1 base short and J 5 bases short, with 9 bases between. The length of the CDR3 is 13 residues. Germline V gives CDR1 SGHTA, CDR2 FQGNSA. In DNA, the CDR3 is TGTGCCAGCAGCTTAGGGGGGGCCCACGAGCAGTACTTC. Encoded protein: CASSLGGAHEQYF.

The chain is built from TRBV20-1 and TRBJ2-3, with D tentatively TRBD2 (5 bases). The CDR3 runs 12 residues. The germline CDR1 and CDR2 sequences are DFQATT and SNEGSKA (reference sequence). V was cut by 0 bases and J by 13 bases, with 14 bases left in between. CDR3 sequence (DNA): TGCAGTGCTAGAGATCTGGGAGTCGGGGAGTATTTT. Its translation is CSARDLGVGEYF.

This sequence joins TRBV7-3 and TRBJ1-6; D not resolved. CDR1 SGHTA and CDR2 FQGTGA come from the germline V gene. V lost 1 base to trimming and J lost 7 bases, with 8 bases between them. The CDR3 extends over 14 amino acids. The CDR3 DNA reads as TGTGCCAGCAGCTTAAGCCCTGGAAATTCACCCCTCCACTTT. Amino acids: CASSLSPGNSPLHF. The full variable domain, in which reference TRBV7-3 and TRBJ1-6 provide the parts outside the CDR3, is GAGVSQTPSNKVTEKGKYVELRCDPISGHTALYWYRQSLGQGPEFLIYFQGTGAADDSGLPNDRFFAVRPEGSVSTLKIQRTERGDSAVYLCASSLSPGNSPLHFGNGTRLTVT.

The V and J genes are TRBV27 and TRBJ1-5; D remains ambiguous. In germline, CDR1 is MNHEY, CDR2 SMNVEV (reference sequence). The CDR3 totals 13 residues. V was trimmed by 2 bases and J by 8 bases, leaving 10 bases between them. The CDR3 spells CASSLVGYEPQHF. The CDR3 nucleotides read TGTGCCAGCAGTTTAGTGGGGTATGAGCCCCAGCATTTT.

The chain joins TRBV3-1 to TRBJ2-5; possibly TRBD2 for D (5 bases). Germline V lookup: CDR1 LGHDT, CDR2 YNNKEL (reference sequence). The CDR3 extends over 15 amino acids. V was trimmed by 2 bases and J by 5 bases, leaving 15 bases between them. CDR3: CASSQRGRGGETQYF. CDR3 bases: TGTGCCAGCAGCCAACGAGGTCGTGGCGGGGAGACCCAGTACTTC.

CDR3 sequence: CSAVRAASTDTQYF. CDR3 in DNA: TGCAGTGCCGTACGGGCGGCTAGCACAGATACGCAGTATTTT. This chain uses TRBV20-1 with TRBJ2-3; D remains unclear. CDR1 DFQATT and CDR2 SNEGSKA come from the germline V gene (reference sequence). The CDR3 is 14 amino acids. V was clipped by 6 bases and J by 0 bases, with 13 bases between them.

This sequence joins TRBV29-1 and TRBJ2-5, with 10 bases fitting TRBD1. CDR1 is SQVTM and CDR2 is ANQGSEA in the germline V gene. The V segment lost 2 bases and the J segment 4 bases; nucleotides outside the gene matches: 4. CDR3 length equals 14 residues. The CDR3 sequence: CSVERQGAIETQYF. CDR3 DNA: TGCAGCGTTGAAAGACAGGGGGCGATAGAGACCCAGTACTTC.

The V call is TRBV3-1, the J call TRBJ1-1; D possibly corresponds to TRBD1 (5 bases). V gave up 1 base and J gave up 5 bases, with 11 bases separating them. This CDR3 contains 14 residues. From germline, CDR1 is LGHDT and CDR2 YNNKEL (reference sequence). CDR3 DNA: TGTGCCAGCAGCCAAGTCCAGGGCCAGACTGAAGCTTTCTTT. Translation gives CASSQVQGQTEAFF. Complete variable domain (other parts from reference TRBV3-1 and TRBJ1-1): DTAVSQTPKYLVTQMGNDKSIKCEQNLGHDTMYWYKQDSKKFLKIMFSYNNKELIINETVPNRFSPKSPDKAHLNLHINSLELGDSAVYFCASSQVQGQTEAFFGQGTRLTVV.

CDR3 region: CASSFGQSGGSYEQYF. The CDR3 bases are TGTGCCAGCAGCTTTGGACAAAGCGGGGGATCCTACGAGCAGTACTTC. This chain joins TRBV7-2 and TRBJ2-7; 8 nucleotides match TRBD2. The germline V gene encodes CDR1 SGHTA and CDR2 FQGNSA. V shed 3 bases and J 1 base; nucleotides not matched to a gene: 8. The CDR3 length is 16 residues.

CDR3 amino acids: CASSEAIRGREQFF. CDR3 in DNA: TGTGCCAGCAGTGAGGCCATCCGAGGGAGGGAGCAGTTCTTC. This rearrangement joins TRBV6-5 to TRBJ2-1; possible D gene TRBD2, 6 bases. CDR1 is MNHEY and CDR2 is SVGAGI in the germline V gene. V lost 5 bases and J lost 10, with 18 bases in between. The CDR3 loop spans 14 amino acids.

In DNA form, the CDR3 reads TGTGCCAGCAGCGTCCAAGCGGGGGGGAACCAAGAGACCCAGTACTTC. This sequence encodes CASSVQAGGNQETQYF. This chain joins TRBV9 and TRBJ2-5, with TRBD2 matching over 10 bases. The CDR3 covers 16 residues. The V and J ends lost 2 bases and 0 bases, in that order; junction bases with no gene match: 4. CDR1 is SGDLS, CDR2 YYNGEE, per germline.

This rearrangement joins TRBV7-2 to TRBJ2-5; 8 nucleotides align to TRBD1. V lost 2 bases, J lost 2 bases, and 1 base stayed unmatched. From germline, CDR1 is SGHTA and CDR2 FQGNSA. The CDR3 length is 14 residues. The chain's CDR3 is CASSLQGAQETQYF. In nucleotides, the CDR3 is TGTGCCAGCAGCTTACAGGGGGCGCAAGAGACCCAGTACTTC.